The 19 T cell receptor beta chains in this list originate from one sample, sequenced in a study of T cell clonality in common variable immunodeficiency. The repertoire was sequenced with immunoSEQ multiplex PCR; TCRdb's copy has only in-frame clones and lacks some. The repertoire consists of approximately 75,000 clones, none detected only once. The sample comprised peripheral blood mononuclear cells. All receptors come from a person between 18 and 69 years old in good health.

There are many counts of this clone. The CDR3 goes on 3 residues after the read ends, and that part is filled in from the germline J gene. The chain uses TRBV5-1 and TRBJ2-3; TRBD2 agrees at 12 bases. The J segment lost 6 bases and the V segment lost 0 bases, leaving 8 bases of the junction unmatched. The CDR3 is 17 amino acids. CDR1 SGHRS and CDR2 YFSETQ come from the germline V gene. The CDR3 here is CASSLDSSGRGEDTQYF. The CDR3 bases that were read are TGCGCCAGCAGCTTGGATTCTAGCGGGAGGGGCGAGGATACG.

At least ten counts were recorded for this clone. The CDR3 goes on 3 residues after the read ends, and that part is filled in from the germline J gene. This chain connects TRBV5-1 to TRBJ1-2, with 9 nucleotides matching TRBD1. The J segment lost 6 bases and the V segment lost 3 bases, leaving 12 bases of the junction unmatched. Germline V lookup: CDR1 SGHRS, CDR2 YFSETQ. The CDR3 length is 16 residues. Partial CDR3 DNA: TGCGCCAGCAGCTCGTGGGGGTCACAGGGGGCTCATGGC. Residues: CASSSWGSQGAHG. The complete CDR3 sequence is CASSSWGSQGAHGYTF.

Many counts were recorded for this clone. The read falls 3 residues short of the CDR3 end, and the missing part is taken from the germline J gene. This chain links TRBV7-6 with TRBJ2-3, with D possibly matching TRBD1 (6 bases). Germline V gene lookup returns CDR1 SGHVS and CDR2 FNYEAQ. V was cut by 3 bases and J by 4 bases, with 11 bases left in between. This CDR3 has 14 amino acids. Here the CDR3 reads CASSLGTMADTQYF. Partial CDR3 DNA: TGTGCCAGCAGCTTGGGGACAATGGCAGATACG.

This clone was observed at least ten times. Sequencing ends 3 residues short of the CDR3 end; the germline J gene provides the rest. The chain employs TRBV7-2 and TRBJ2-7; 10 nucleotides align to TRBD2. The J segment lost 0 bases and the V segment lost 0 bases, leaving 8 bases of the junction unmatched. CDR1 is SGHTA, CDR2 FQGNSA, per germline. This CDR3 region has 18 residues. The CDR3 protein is CASSLASSGSAISYEQYF. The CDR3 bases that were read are TGTGCCAGCAGCTTAGCTTCTAGCGGGAGTGCGATCTCCTACGAG.

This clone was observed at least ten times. The sequenced CDR3 bases are TGCAGTGCTAGATCTGGCACTAGCGGAGACCTCTACGAG. It is translated as CSARSGTSGDLYE. The whole CDR3 reads CSARSGTSGDLYEQYF. J is TRBJ2-7 and V is TRBV20-1, with TRBD2 identical over 8 bases. The read terminates 3 residues ahead of where the CDR3 ends, so the germline J gene completes it. Trimming at V came to 2 bases and at J to 3 bases, leaving 12 bases not matched to a gene. In germline, CDR1 is DFQATT, CDR2 SNEGSKA (reference sequence). The CDR3 is 16 residues long.

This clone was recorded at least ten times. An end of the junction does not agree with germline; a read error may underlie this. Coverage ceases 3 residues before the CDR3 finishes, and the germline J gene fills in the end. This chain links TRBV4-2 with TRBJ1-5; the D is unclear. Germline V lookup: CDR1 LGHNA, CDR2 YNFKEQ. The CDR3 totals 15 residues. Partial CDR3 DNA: TGCGCCAGCAGCCAAGGAGCGGTAAGCAATCAGCCC. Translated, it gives CASSQGAVSNQP. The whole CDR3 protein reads CASSQGAVSNQPQHF.

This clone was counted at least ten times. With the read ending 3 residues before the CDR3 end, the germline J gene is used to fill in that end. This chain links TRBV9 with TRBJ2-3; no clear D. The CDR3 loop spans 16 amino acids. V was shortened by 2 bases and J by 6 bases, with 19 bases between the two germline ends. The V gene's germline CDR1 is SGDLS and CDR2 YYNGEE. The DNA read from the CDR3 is TGTGCCAGCAGCGTCACAGTTACCCCCCTCGCCGATACG. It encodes CASSVTVTPLADT. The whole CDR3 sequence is CASSVTVTPLADTQYF.

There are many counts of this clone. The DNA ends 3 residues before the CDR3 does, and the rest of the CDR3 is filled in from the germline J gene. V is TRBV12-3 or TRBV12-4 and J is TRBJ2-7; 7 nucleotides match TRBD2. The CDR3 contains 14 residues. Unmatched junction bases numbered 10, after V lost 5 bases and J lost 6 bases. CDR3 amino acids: CASSPNYGGSEQYF. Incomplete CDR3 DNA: TGTGCCAGCAGTCCCAATTACGGGGGGTCCGAG.

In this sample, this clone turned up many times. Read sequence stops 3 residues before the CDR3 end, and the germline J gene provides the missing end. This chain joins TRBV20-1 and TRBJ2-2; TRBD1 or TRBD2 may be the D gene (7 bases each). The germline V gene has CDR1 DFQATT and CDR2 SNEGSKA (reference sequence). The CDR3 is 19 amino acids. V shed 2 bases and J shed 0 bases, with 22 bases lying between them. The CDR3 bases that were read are TGCAGTGCTAGACCCCTCGGGCGGGGAGGGGGCGCGAACACCGGGGAG. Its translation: CSARPLGRGGGANTGE. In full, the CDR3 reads CSARPLGRGGGANTGELFF.

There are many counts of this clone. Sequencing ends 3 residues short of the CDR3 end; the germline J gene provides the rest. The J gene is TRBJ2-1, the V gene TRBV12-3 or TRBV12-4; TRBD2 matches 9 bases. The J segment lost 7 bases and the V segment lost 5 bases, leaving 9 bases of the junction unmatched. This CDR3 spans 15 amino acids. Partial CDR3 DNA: TGTGCCAGCAGTCCAGCCACTAGCGGGCGTAATGAG. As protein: CASSPATSGRNE. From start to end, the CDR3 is CASSPATSGRNEQFF.

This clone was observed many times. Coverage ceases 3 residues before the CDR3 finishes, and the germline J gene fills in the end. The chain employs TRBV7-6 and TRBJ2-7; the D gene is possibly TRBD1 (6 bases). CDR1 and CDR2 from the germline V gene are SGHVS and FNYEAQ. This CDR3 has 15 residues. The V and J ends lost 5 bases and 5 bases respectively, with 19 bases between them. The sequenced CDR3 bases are TGTGCCAGCAGCACAGAGGCCAGGGGTCGTGACGAG. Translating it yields CASSTEARGRDE. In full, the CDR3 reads CASSTEARGRDEQYF.

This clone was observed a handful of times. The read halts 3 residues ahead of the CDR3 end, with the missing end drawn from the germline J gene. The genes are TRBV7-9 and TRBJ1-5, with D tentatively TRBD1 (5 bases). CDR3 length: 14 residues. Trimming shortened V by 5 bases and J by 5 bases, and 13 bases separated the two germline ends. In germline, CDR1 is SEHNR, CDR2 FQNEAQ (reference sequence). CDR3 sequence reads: CASSQRGFHQPQHF. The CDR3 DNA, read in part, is TGTGCCAGCAGCCAACGGGGGTTTCATCAGCCC.

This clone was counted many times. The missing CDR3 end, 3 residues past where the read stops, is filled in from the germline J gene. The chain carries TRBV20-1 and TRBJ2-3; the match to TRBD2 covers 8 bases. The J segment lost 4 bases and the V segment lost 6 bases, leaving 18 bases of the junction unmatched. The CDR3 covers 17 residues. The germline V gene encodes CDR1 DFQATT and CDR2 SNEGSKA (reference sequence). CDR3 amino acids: CSATMYWIAGQPDTQYF. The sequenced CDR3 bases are TGCAGTGCGACGATGTATTGGATAGCGGGACAACCAGATACG.

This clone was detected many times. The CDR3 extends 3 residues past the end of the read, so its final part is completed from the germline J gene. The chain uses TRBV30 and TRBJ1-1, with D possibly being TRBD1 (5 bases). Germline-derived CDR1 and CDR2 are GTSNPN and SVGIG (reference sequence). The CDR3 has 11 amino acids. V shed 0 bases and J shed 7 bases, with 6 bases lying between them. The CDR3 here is CAWSVQGEAFF. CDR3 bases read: TGTGCCTGGAGTGTCCAGGGTGAA.

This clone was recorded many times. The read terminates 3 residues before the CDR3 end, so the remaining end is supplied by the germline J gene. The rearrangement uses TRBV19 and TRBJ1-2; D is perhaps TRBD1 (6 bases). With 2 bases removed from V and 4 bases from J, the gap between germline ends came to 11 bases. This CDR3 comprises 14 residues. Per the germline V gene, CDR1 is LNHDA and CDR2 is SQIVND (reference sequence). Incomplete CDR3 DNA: TGTGCCAGTAGTATATACAGGGCCTCCTATGGC. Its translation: CASSIYRASYG. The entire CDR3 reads CASSIYRASYGYTF.

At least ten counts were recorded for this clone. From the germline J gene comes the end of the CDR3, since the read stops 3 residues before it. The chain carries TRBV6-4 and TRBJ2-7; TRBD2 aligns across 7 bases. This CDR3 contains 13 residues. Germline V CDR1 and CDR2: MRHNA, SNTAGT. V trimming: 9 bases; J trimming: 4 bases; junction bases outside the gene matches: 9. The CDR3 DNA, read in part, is TGTGCCAGTTCACTAGCGTCAGGATACGAG. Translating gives CASSLASGYE. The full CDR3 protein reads CASSLASGYEQYF.

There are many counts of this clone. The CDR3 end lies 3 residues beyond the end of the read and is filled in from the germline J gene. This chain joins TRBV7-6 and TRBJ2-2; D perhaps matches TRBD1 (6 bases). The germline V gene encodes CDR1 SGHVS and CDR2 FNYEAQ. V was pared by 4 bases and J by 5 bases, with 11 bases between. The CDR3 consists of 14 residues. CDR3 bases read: TGTGCCAGCAGCTCAAAGAGGGGGACCGGGGAG. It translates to CASSSKRGTGE. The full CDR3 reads CASSSKRGTGELFF.

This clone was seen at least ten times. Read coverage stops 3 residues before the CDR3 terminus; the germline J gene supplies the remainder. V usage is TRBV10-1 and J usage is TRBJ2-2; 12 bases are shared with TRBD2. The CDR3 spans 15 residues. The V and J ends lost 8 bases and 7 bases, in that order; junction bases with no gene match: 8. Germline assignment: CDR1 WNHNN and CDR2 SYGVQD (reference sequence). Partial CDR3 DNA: TGCGCCAGCTCACGGACTAGCGGGACGGACGGGGAG. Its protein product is CASSRTSGTDGE. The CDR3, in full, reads CASSRTSGTDGELFF.

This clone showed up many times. The DNA read from the CDR3 is TGTGCCAGCAGTGAAATTACGACAGGACAAGAGACC. Its translation: CASSEITTGQET. In full, the CDR3 reads CASSEITTGQETQYF. The genes are TRBV6-1 and TRBJ2-5; maybe TRBD1 (6 bases). The DNA ends 3 residues before the CDR3 does, and the rest of the CDR3 is filled in from the germline J gene. Germline values: CDR1 MNHNS, CDR2 SASEGT. Trimming removed 2 bases at V and 2 bases at J, with 12 bases between. CDR3 length: 15 residues.